This T cell receptor beta chain was recorded in a study of OX40 agonist ivuxolimab in advanced cancers. The wider study: Each dose-escalation patient presented with hepatocellular carcinoma, melanoma, renal cell or head and neck cancer. People who had prior anti-PD-1, anti-PD-L1 or anti-CTLA-4 therapy could take part, and roughly 44% had some.

There are 13 residues in the CDR3. CDR1 and CDR2 (germline): MNHEY, SVGAGI. V dropped 6 bases and J dropped 5 bases, with 14 bases sitting between them. Whole-study findings and limits: Some nonresponders also had low normalized T-cell clonal expansion.

Turning to this clone: Antigen unknown.

The protocol was immunoSEQ multiplex PCR, while the TCRdb copy is restricted to in-frame clones and leaves out a portion. The table records about 61,000 clones, 90% of them present only once. The sample in question was CD4+ or CD8+ T cells sorted from blood, obtained in a trial of the OX40 agonist ivuxolimab. The chain couples TRBV6-5 to TRBJ2-7; D uncertain. The clonotype comes from an adult with an advanced solid tumor such as melanoma, head and neck, liver or kidney cancer. The CDR3 reads CASRPGHADEQYF. The CDR3 nucleotides read TGTGCCAGCAGACCGGGCCATGCTGACGAGCAGTACTTC.